This entry lists 16 T cell receptor beta chains sequenced from one sample in a study of T-cell reconstitution after alpha-beta-depleted transplantation in children (dated by TCRdb to the mid-2010s). The library was obtained by PCR. The sample was run on an Illumina HiSeq 2500. Molecular barcoding was employed in the preparation of TCR libraries, with unique molecular identifiers being used to normalize TCRbeta repertoire quantification. TCRdb's own reprocessing of the public reads used fastp at Q25 and MiXCR and kept productive beta chains. Under each unique CDR3 protein, matching rows form one entry showing the most common genes and DNA. Present in this sample are 250,000 to 300,000 distinct CDR3 sequences, 11% of which were seen just once. Jointly, the top ten make up 20% to 30% of the sample. The treatment or condition tag for this specimen amounts to: allogeneic hematopoietic cell transplantation with graft depleted of TCRalphabeta T cells and CD19 B cells.

The sample was peripheral blood, taken 180 days after TCRalphabeta/CD19-depleted stem cell transplant. The receptors stem from a male patient aged 2-10 years who had a stem cell transplant for chronic granulomatous disease, so the T cells may come from the graft donor.

This clonotype was found many times. This chain uses TRBV5-1 with TRBJ2-1; 9 nucleotides align to TRBD2. The trim removed 2 bases at V and 1 base at J, leaving 10 bases unmatched. This CDR3 has 18 residues. Germline loops: CDR1 SGHRS, CDR2 YFSETQ. The CDR3 region is CASSFRGAGGPSYNEQFF. In DNA, the CDR3 is TGCGCCAGCAGCTTTAGGGGTGCGGGAGGGCCATCCTACAATGAGCAGTTCTTC.

The table lists this clonotype with many counts. The chain links TRBV28 to TRBJ2-1; TRBD2 matches at 9 bases. After removal of 5 bases from V and 3 bases from J, the junction contained 14 bases not matched to a gene. The CDR3 sequence is 18 residues long. CDR1 and CDR2 (germline): MDHEN, SYDVKM. CDR3: CASSPQGREGLIYNEQFF. The CDR3 DNA is TGTGCCAGCAGTCCCCAGGGGCGGGAGGGCCTGATCTACAATGAGCAGTTCTTC. Based on the CDR3 plus reference TRBV28 and TRBJ2-1, the full variable domain is DVKVTQSSRYLVKRTGEKVFLECVQDMDHENMFWYRQDPGLGLRLIYFSYDVKMKEKGDIPEGYSVSREKKERFSLILESASTNQTSMYLCASSPQGREGLIYNEQFFGPGTRLTVL.

The chain is built from TRBV2 and TRBJ2-3; no clear D. The CDR3 consists of 15 residues. V lost 4 bases, J lost 2 bases, and 13 bases lay in between. The germline V gene encodes CDR1 SNHLY and CDR2 FYNNEI. DNA of the CDR3: TGTGCCAGCAGTGGGGGTTCCTTCTTCACAGATACGCAGTATTTT. This codes for CASSGGSFFTDTQYF.

This clonotype was detected many times. V and J are TRBV7-9 and TRBJ2-1, with D possibly being TRBD2 (6 bases). CDR1 is SEHNR and CDR2 is FQNEAQ in the germline V gene (reference sequence). This CDR3 is 13 amino acids long. The ends were cut back, 5 bases at V and 6 bases at J, with 11 bases in the middle. CDR3 in DNA: TGTGCCAGCAGCCCCAAGACTAGCAATGAGCAGTTCTTC. It encodes CASSPKTSNEQFF.

V and J are TRBV25-1 and TRBJ2-7; 7 nucleotides align to TRBD1. Germline V gives CDR1 MGHDK, CDR2 SYGVNS. The CDR3 runs 18 residues. V lost 4 bases and J lost 4; bases outside the gene matches: 19. CDR3 nucleotides: TGTGCCAGCAGTGTATATATCTCGCCTCCGGGACAGCTATACGAGCAGTACTTC. Translated: CASSVYISPPGQLYEQYF.

This clonotype was seen repeatedly, ten times or more. The CDR3 region has the DNA TGTGCCAGCAGCCAATATAGGAGACTAGCTTCGGATGAGCAGTTCTTC. It specifies CASSQYRRLASDEQFF. The V call is TRBV3-1, the J call TRBJ2-1, with 7 nucleotides matching TRBD2. This CDR3 is built from 16 residues. Looked up from germline, CDR1 is LGHDT and CDR2 is YNNKEL (reference sequence). Trimming removed 2 bases from V and 8 bases from J; junction bases left unmatched: 12.

At least ten counts were recorded for this clonotype. This rearrangement joins TRBV11-2 to TRBJ1-6; 7 nucleotides agree with TRBD1. Germline loops: CDR1 SGHAT, CDR2 FQNNGV. This CDR3 is built from 18 residues. The J segment lost 5 bases and the V segment lost 3 bases, leaving 13 bases of the junction unmatched. CDR3 DNA sequence: TGTGCCAGCAGCTTGATCCCCCTCGGACAGGCAGATAATTCACCCCTCCACTTT. Translation: CASSLIPLGQADNSPLHF.

Many counts were recorded for this clonotype. This chain connects TRBV20-1 to TRBJ2-1; TRBD2 is a possible D gene (6 bases). CDR3 length: 14 residues. Germline CDR1 and CDR2: DFQATT and SNEGSKA (reference sequence). The V end lost 0 bases, the J end lost 6 bases, and 12 bases lay between the germline ends. CDR3 sequence reads: CSARDHGSRNEQFF. The CDR3 DNA sequence: TGCAGTGCTAGAGATCACGGGAGCCGCAATGAGCAGTTCTTC.

This clonotype came up many times. V gene TRBV20-1 combines with J gene TRBJ2-7; D unresolved. V was clipped by 3 bases and J by 5 bases, with 11 bases between them. Germline values: CDR1 DFQATT, CDR2 SNEGSKA (reference sequence). CDR3 length: 12 residues. CDR3 sequence: CSASPESDEQYF. The DNA of the CDR3 is TGCAGTGCTAGTCCAGAGTCTGACGAGCAGTACTTC.

This clonotype was picked up many times. This chain uses TRBV5-6 with TRBJ2-5; 9 bases are a match to TRBD1. The CDR3 extends over 13 amino acids. Trimming took 7 bases from V and 4 from J; bases not matched to a gene: 5. Germline lookup yields CDR1 SGHDT and CDR2 YYEEEE. CDR3 DNA sequence: TGTGCCAGCGTCCTACAGGGGGCAGAGACCCAGTACTTC. The encoded protein is CASVLQGAETQYF.

This clonotype was detected a few times. This chain connects TRBV14 to TRBJ1-6; D is undetermined. Trimming shortened V by 3 bases and J by 13 bases, and 13 bases separated the two germline ends. Germline V gene lookup returns CDR1 SGHDN and CDR2 FVKESK. The CDR3 extends over 13 amino acids. The CDR3 protein is CASSHSLLGPLHF. Here the CDR3 DNA reads TGTGCCAGCAGCCACAGCCTCCTAGGCCCCCTCCACTTT.

Only a few counts were recorded for this clonotype. V and J are TRBV14 and TRBJ2-7; D is possibly TRBD1 (6 bases). Germline loops: CDR1 SGHDN, CDR2 FVKESK. The CDR3 length is 15 residues. V shed 1 base and J shed 3 bases, with 13 bases lying between them. CDR3 in amino acids: CASSQGSTGNYEQYF. The CDR3 DNA follows: TGTGCCAGCAGCCAAGGGTCGACAGGAAACTACGAGCAGTACTTC.

This clonotype has a count of ten or more. The CDR3 DNA is TGCGCCAGCAGCTTGGACCGAACCGGGGAGCTGTTTTTT. As protein: CASSLDRTGELFF. V gene TRBV5-1 combines with J gene TRBJ2-2; no clear D gene. Germline CDR1 and CDR2: SGHRS and YFSETQ. V lost 0 bases and J lost 5, with 5 bases in between. The CDR3 has 13 residues.

There are many counts of this clonotype. The rearrangement links TRBV7-2 to TRBJ2-3; 9 bases fit TRBD2. The CDR3 runs 20 residues. The V gene's germline CDR1 is SGHTA and CDR2 FQGNSA. V trimming: 0 bases; J trimming: 0 bases; junction bases outside the gene matches: 13. The CDR3 protein is CASSLAIGPSGVSSTDTQYF. The CDR3 DNA sequence: TGTGCCAGCAGCTTAGCAATCGGCCCTAGCGGGGTCTCTAGCACAGATACGCAGTATTTT.

The gene calls are TRBV28 and TRBJ2-2; D gene ambiguous. Trimming removed 4 bases from V and 0 bases from J, with 24 bases in between. The CDR3 is made up of 20 amino acids. Germline-derived CDR1 and CDR2 are MDHEN and SYDVKM. The CDR3 sequence: CASSSMKRPLQHANTGELFF. The CDR3 DNA sequence: TGTGCCAGCAGTTCGATGAAACGTCCGCTCCAGCACGCGAACACCGGGGAGCTGTTTTTT.

There are many counts of this clonotype. The chain has TRBV14 and TRBJ2-1; a weak D match, TRBD2 (6 bases). Germline V CDR1 and CDR2: SGHDN, FVKESK. Trimming pared 3 bases from V and 10 bases from J, leaving 10 bases between. The CDR3 contains 12 residues. CDR3 DNA: TGTGCCAGCAGCCAGACTAGTTACGAGCAGTTCTTC. Its protein product is CASSQTSYEQFF.